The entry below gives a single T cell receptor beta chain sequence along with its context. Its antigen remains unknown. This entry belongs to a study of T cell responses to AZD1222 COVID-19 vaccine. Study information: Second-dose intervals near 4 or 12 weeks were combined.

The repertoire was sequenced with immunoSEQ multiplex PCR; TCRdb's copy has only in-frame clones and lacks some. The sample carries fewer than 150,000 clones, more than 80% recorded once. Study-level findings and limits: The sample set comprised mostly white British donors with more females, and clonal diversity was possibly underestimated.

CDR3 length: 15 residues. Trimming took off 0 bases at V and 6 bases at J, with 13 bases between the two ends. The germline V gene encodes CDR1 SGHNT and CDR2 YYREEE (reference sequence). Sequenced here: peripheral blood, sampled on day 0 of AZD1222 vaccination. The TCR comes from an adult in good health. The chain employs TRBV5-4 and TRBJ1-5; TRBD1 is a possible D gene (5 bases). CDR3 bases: TGTGCCAGCAGCTTGGCGGGGGGGGATGGTCAGCCCCAGCATTTT. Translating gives CASSLAGGDGQPQHF.